These 6 T cell receptor beta chains originate from one sample sequenced in a study of blood T cell repertoires in COVID-19. Profiled with immunoSEQ multiplex PCR; TCRdb holds only in-frame clones, not every one. The sample consists of 120,000 to 150,000 clones, around 87% of them appearing once. Source material: peripheral blood. All receptors come from a human donor in a cohort sampled during active COVID-19.

V usage is TRBV23-1 and J usage is TRBJ2-1, with 7 bases fitting TRBD1. TRBV23-1 is an ORF for which the function is uncertain. The CDR3 has 17 residues. The ends lost 0 bases at V and 10 bases at J; junction bases unmatched: 15. CDR3 nucleotide sequence: TGCGCCAGCAGTCAATCGGGCAGGGGGATAAAGTCCAACGAGCAGTTCTTC. Its protein is CASSQSGRGIKSNEQFF.

The rearrangement joins TRBV18 to TRBJ2-5, with 10 bases matching TRBD2. Germline V CDR1 and CDR2: KGHSH, LQKENI. J was trimmed by 1 base and V by 4 bases; bases with no gene match: 6. This CDR3 spans 16 amino acids. CDR3 sequence: CASSLPAGGVQETQYF. As DNA, the CDR3 is TGTGCCAGCTCACTCCCAGCGGGGGGGGTCCAAGAGACCCAGTACTTC. The full variable domain, with the rest looked up from reference TRBV18 and TRBJ2-5, is NAGVMQNPRHLVRRRGQEARLRCSPMKGHSHVYWYRQLPEEGLKFMVYLQKENIIDESGMPKERFSAEFPKEGPSILRIQQVVRGDSAAYFCASSLPAGGVQETQYFGPGTRLLVL.

The chain recombines TRBV28 with TRBJ2-7; 8 nucleotides agree with TRBD2. After removal of 3 bases from V and 6 bases from J, the junction contained 7 bases not matched to a gene. The germline gives CDR1 MDHEN, CDR2 SYDVKM. The CDR3 extends over 14 amino acids. The CDR3 bases are TGTGCCAGCAGTTTGATCGGGGGGGCCACCGAGCAGTACTTC. It yields the protein CASSLIGGATEQYF.

The genes are TRBV6-5 and TRBJ2-7, with TRBD1 identical over 8 bases. The CDR3 has 13 amino acids. Germline V CDR1 and CDR2: MNHEY, SVGAGI. V lost 7 bases to trimming and J lost 4 bases; unmatched junction nucleotides: 6. The CDR3 loop reads CASIPDRAYEQYF. CDR3 bases: TGTGCCAGCATCCCGGACAGGGCTTACGAGCAGTACTTC.

This chain connects TRBV2 to TRBJ2-1; 14 bases line up with TRBD2. The length of the CDR3 is 14 residues. Germline trimming cut 9 bases from V and 8 bases from J; bases unmatched to any gene: 6. Germline V CDR1 and CDR2: SNHLY, FYNNEI. CDR3 sequence (DNA): TGTGCCAGTCGACTAGCGGGAGGGGGGGATGAGCAGTTCTTC. Translation: CASRLAGGGDEQFF.

CDR3 nucleotide sequence: TGTGCCAGCAGACGATCGGGGGGCGGCAATCAGCCCCAGCATTTT. Amino acid sequence: CASRRSGGGNQPQHF. The genes are TRBV28 and TRBJ1-5, with a possible D match to TRBD1 (6 bases). V shed 6 bases and J shed 2 bases, with 14 bases lying between them. The germline CDR1 and CDR2 sequences are MDHEN and SYDVKM. CDR3 length equals 15 residues.